Listed below are T cell receptor beta chains from one sample, sequenced in a study of cytotoxic CD8 clonotypes in ibrutinib-treated CLL. Data came from immunoSEQ multiplex PCR; TCRdb stores just in-frame clones and leaves some out. This table holds about 160,000 clones, less than 85% found once. This sample comprised PBMCs, obtained after 24 months of ibrutinib treatment. All receptors derive from a human donor with chronic lymphocytic leukemia. Each CDR3 is given with its conserved first and last residue.

V: TRBV4-1
J: TRBJ1-3
CDR3: CASSQVSGNTIYF

V: TRBV10-3
J: TRBJ2-7
CDR3: CAISQATGQGASEQYF

V: TRBV6-6
J: TRBJ1-4
CDR3: CASSQDRVGKKLFF

V: TRBV11-2
J: TRBJ1-5
CDR3: CASSLDGLSNQPQHF

V: TRBV28
J: TRBJ2-5
CDR3: CASSFLIETQYF

V: TRBV7-3
J: TRBJ2-2
CDR3: CASSLLSGSEVGELFF

V: TRBV5-1
J: TRBJ1-4
CDR3: CASSLRADNEKLFF

V: TRBV4-2
J: TRBJ2-1
CDR3: CASSQAPSSYNEQFF

V: TRBV7-2
J: TRBJ1-1
CDR3: CASSFTGGEAFF

V: TRBV6-5
J: TRBJ2-7
CDR3: CASSSPGGVSYEQYF

V: TRBV7-3
J: TRBJ2-2
CDR3: CASSRTGRANTGELFF

V: TRBV14
J: TRBJ1-2
CDR3: CASSERQGNGYTF

V: TRBV28
J: TRBJ2-5
CDR3: CASSYPSGRGGRTQYF

V: TRBV13
J: TRBJ1-1
CDR3: CASSVYRVLGGTEAFF

V: TRBV4-2
J: TRBJ1-4
CDR3: CASSQDKRGGDRTNEKLFF

V: TRBV11-2
J: TRBJ2-6
CDR3: CASSLDSFRGRAGANVLTF

V: TRBV11-2
J: TRBJ1-4
CDR3: CASSLQVNLNEKLFF

V: TRBV30
J: TRBJ2-3
CDR3: CAWSSLGDTQYF

V: TRBV4-1
J: TRBJ2-5
CDR3: CASSQDFRERETQYF

V: TRBV27
J: TRBJ2-3
CDR3: CASSSGGSTDTQYF

V: TRBV9
J: TRBJ2-7
CDR3: CASSVADRGEQYF

V: TRBV6-5
J: TRBJ2-7
CDR3: CASGNGGSYEQYF

V: TRBV4-2
J: TRBJ2-5
CDR3: CASSPGTSGGAGETQYF

V: TRBV7-9
J: TRBJ2-4
CDR3: CASSTRTSMLIAKNIQYF

V: TRBV30
J: TRBJ2-7
CDR3: CAWSVPGFEQYF

V: TRBV5-1
J: TRBJ2-2
CDR3: CASSLDRGGELFF

V: TRBV27
J: TRBJ2-5
CDR3: CASSSQTQGGTQYF

V: TRBV18
J: TRBJ2-1
CDR3: CASSPQSSGSNEQFF

V: TRBV11-3
J: TRBJ2-7
CDR3: CASSLEYEQYF

V: TRBV18
J: TRBJ2-3
CDR3: CASSSRQGVSDTQYF

V: TRBV11-2
J: TRBJ1-1
CDR3: CAVGRIMNTEAFF

V: TRBV27
J: TRBJ1-2
CDR3: CASSSLGTDGLNVGYTF

V: TRBV7-3
J: TRBJ2-3
CDR3: CASSLQGNPDTQYF

V: TRBV18
J: TRBJ2-1
CDR3: CASSLLKGQGRDEQFF

V: TRBV30
J: TRBJ1-6
CDR3: CAWSLGGSPLHF

V: TRBV6-1
J: TRBJ1-1
CDR3: CASSDYRGETEAFF

V: TRBV7-2
J: TRBJ1-5
CDR3: CASSLAREGGQPQHF

V: TRBV27
J: TRBJ2-7
CDR3: CASAGGWGLYEQYF

V: TRBV9
J: TRBJ2-1
CDR3: CASSRFLDPRNEQFF

V: TRBV5-1
J: TRBJ2-5
CDR3: CASRARRDLKETQYF

V: TRBV7-2
J: TRBJ2-1
CDR3: CASSHYEQFF

V: TRBV18
J: TRBJ2-7
CDR3: CASSWDRTSYEQYF

V: TRBV10-3
J: TRBJ1-2
CDR3: CAISGTANYGYTF

V: TRBV11-3
J: TRBJ2-1
CDR3: CASSLDLGGQFF

V: TRBV5-1
J: TRBJ2-3
CDR3: CASSLNRVEGTDTQYF

V: TRBV19
J: TRBJ1-1
CDR3: CASSAKGIITEAFF

V: TRBV27
J: TRBJ2-2
CDR3: CASRSSGAGELFF

V: TRBV28
J: TRBJ2-5
CDR3: CASSSNIIQETQYF